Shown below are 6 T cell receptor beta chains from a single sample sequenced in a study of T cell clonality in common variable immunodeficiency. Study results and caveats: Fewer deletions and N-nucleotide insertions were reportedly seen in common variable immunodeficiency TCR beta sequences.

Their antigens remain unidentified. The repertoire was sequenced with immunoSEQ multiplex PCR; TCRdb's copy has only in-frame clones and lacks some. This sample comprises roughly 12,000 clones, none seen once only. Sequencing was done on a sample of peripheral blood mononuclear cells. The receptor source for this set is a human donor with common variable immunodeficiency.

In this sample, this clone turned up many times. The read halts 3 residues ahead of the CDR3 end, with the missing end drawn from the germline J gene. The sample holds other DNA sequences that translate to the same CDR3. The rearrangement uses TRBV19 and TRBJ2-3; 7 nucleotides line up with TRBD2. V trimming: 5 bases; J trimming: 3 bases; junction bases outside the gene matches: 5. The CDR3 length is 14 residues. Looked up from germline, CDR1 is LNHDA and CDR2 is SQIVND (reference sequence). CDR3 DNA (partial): TGTGCCAGTAGTTCCGGCGGGGGAACAGATACG. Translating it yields CASSSGGGTDT. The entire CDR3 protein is CASSSGGGTDTQYF.

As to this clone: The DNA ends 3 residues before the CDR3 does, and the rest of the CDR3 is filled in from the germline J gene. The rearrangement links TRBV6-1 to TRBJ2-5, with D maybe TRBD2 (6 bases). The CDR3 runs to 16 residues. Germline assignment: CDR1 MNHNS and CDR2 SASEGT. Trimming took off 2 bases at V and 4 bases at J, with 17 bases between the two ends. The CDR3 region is CASSETAGRIGETQYF. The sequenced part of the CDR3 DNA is TGTGCCAGCAGTGAAACCGCAGGGAGGATAGGAGAGACC.

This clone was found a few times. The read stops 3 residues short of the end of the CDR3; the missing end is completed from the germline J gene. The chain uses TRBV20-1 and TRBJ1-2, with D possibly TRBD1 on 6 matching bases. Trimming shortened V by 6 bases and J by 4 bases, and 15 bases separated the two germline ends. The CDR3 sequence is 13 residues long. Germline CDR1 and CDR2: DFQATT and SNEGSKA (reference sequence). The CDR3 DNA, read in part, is TGCAGTGCCACCGGACAGCCCTTCTATGGC. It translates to CSATGQPFYG. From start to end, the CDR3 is CSATGQPFYGYTF.

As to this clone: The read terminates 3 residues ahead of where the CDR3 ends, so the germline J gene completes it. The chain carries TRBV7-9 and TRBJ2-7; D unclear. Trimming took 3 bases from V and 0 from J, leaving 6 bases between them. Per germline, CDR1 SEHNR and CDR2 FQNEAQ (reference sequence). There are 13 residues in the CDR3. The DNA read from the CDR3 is TGTGCCAGCAGCTTTTACAGCTCCTACGAG. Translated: CASSFYSSYE. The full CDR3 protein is CASSFYSSYEQYF.

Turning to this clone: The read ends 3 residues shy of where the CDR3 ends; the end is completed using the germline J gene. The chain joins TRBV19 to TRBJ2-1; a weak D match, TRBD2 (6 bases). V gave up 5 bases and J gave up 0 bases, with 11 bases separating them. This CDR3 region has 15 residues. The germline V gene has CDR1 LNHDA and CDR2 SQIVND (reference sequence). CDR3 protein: CASSFLALSYNEQFF. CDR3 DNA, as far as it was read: TGTGCCAGTAGTTTCCTAGCGCTCTCCTACAATGAG.

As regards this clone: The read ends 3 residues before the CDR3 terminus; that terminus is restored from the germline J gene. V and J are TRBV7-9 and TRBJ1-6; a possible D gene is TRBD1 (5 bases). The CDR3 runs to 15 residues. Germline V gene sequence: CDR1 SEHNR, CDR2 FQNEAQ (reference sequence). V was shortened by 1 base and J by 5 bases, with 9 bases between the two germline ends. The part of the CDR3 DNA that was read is TGTGCCAGCAGCTTAGAGGCGACAGATAATTCACCC. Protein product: CASSLEATDNSP. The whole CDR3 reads CASSLEATDNSPLHF.